The clone carrying this T cell receptor beta chain appeared a few times. Its matching antigen is unknown. A lack of ophthalmopathy progression within 18 months defined stable Graves' hyperthyroidism. The diagnostic basis comprised clinical symptoms, serum thyroxine and TRAb, thyroid ultrasound and orbital computed tomography. PBMCs were sourced from roughly 10 ml fresh peripheral blood. The data were obtained in a study of T cells in Graves' hyperthyroidism and ophthalmopathy. Overall study results and limits: Ophthalmopathy was identified by the model a median around 5.9 months ahead of onset.

TCR beta CDR3 sequences were amplified from RNA transcripts. A first-round RT-PCR of the TCR CDR3 used the HTBI primer set. TCRdb recomputed calls from the multiplex PCR reads with MiXCR, one row per CDR3 protein. The sample shows approximately 590,000 distinct CDR3 sequences, around 16% of them seen only once. The CDR3 loop spans 14 amino acids. Germline assignment: CDR1 DFQATT and CDR2 SNEGSKA (reference sequence). The V and J ends lost 0 bases and 4 bases respectively, with 13 bases between them. The sequence was collected from a woman under 40 with Graves' hyperthyroidism. Sequenced: blood. The gene calls are TRBV20-1 and TRBJ2-7; weak D call: TRBD1 (5 bases). CDR3 residues: CSARDRGYTYEQYF. The CDR3 DNA reads as TGCAGTGCTAGAGATAGGGGATATACGTACGAGCAGTACTTC.